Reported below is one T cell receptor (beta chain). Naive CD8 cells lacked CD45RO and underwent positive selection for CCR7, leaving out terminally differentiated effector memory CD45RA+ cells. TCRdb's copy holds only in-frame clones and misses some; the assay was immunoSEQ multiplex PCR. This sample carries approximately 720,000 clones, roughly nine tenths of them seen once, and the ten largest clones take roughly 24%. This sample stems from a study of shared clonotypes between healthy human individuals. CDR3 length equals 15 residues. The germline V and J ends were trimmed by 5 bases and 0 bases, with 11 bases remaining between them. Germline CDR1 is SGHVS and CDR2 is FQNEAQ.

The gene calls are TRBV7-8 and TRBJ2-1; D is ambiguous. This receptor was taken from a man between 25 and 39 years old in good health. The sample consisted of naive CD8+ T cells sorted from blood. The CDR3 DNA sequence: TGTGCCAGCAGCGTACTGACAAGCTCCTACAATGAGCAGTTCTTC. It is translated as CASSVLTSSYNEQFF.